One sample yielded the 4 T cell receptor beta chains listed below, sequenced in a study of T-cell memory formation after mild COVID-19. TCRdb re-analysed the 5' RACE reads in MiXCR, keeping a single row per CDR3 protein. The sample contains roughly 370,000 distinct CDR3 sequences, roughly 15% of which appear only once. What was sequenced was PBMCs or a T cell subset sorted from them (not recorded which). These receptors were collected from a man aged 18 to 29 who had mild COVID-19 (a few samples of this study predate the infection). Cell type and time point are not known.

This rearrangement joins TRBV7-9 to TRBJ2-3, with TRBD2 as a possible D gene (6 bases). The CDR3 covers 16 residues. V was trimmed by 5 bases and J by 0 bases, leaving 15 bases between them. Germline V gene data show CDR1 as SEHNR and CDR2 as FQNEAQ (reference sequence). The CDR3 region is CASSQRAGISTDTQYF. CDR3 sequence (DNA): TGTGCCAGCAGCCAACGGGCGGGAATAAGCACAGATACGCAGTATTTT.

The table lists this clonotype with a few counts. The chain has TRBV4-3 and TRBJ2-7, with D unresolved. Germline V gene lookup returns CDR1 LGHNA and CDR2 YSLEER. V was trimmed by 0 bases and J by 6 bases, leaving 9 bases between them. The CDR3 totals 13 residues. The CDR3 region is CASSQETSTEQYV. As DNA, the CDR3 is TGCGCCAGCAGCCAAGAGACCTCCACCGAGCAGTACGTC.

This clonotype has only a few counts. The chain links TRBV7-9 to TRBJ2-5; no clear D gene. The V gene's germline CDR1 is SEHNR and CDR2 FQNEAQ (reference sequence). The CDR3 sequence is 14 residues long. Between the trimmed V and J ends, which lost 3 bases and 1 base, there was a span of 9 bases. The CDR3 DNA sequence: TGTGCCAGCAGCTTTACGGCTCTCCAAGAGACCCAGTACTTC. It is translated as CASSFTALQETQYF.

This clonotype was recorded a few times. The chain couples TRBV28 to TRBJ2-2, with D perhaps matching TRBD1 or TRBD2 (6 bases each). Germline CDR1 is MDHEN and CDR2 is SYDVKM. V gave up 6 bases and J gave up 12 bases, with 14 bases separating them. This CDR3 is built from 12 residues. The CDR3 sequence: CASSLGGFKLFF. The DNA for the CDR3 is TGTGCCAGCAGCCTGGGGGGCTTCAAGCTGTTTTTT.